This TCR beta chain was observed in a study of T cell clonality in common variable immunodeficiency. Study-level points and caveats: Links between repertoire features and CVID complications were heterogeneity-limited. Compared with controls, CVID subjects had fewer shared TCRbeta clones. CVID subjects showed higher TCRbeta clonality than healthy controls.

Worth noting for this clone: Its cognate antigen is unknown.

Only in-frame clones appear in the TCRdb table, and some are missing; sequencing was by immunoSEQ multiplex PCR. The data list 50,000 or so clones, none observed once; about 5.9% falls to the top ten. What was sequenced was peripheral blood mononuclear cells. This receptor was identified in a person aged 18 to 75 in good health.

The part of the CDR3 DNA that was read is TGTGCCAGCAGCGGAGACCAGGGGGGT. Translation: CASSGDQGG. The entire CDR3 is CASSGDQGGQYF. The rearrangement links TRBV7-9 to TRBJ2-4; a weak D match, TRBD1 (7 bases). Read sequence stops 3 residues before the CDR3 end, and the germline J gene provides the missing end. This CDR3 is built from 12 residues. Germline values: CDR1 SEHNR, CDR2 FQNEAQ (reference sequence).